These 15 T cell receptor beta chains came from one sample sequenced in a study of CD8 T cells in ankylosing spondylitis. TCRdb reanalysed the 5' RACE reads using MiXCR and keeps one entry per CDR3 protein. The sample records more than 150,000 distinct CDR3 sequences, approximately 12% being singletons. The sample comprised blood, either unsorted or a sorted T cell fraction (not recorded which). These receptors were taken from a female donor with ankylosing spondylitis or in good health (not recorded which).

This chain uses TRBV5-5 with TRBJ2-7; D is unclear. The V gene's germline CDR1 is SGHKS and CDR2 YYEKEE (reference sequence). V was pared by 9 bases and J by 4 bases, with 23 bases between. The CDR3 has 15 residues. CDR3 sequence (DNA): TGTGCCACCGTCGGATCGGCTGCTGAACTTTACGAGCAGTACTTC. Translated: CATVGSAAELYEQYF. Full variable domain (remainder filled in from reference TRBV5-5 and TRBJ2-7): DAGVTQSPTHLIKTRGQQVTLRCSPISGHKSVSWYQQVLGQGPQFIFQYYEKEERGRGNFPDRFSARQFPNYSSELNVNALLLGDSALYLCATVGSAAELYEQYFGPGTRLTVT.

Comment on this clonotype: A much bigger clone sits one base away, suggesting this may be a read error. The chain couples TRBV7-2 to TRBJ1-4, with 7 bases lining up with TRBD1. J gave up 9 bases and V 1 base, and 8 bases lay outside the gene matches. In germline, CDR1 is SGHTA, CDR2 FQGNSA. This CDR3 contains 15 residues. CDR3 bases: TGTGCCAGCAGCTTAGAGACAGGGTCGATGAAAAAACTGTTTTTT. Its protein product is CASSLETGSMKKLFF.

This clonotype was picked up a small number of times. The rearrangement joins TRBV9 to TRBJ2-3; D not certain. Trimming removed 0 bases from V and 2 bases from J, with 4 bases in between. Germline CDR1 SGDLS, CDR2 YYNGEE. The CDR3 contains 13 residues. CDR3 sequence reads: CASSVAVTDTQYF. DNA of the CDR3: TGTGCCAGCAGCGTAGCAGTCACAGATACGCAGTATTTT.

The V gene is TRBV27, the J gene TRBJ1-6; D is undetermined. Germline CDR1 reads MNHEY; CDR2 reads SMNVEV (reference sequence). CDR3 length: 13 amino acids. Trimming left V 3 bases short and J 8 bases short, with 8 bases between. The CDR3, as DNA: TGTGCCAGCAGTTTTAGGTCGTATTCACCCCTCCACTTT. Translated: CASSFRSYSPLHF.

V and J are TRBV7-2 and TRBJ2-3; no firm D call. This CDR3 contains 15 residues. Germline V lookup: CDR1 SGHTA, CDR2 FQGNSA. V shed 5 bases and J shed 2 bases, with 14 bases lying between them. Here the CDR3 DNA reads TGTGCCAGCAGCCCAGGCCTCAGCGCCACAGATACGCAGTATTTT. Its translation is CASSPGLSATDTQYF.

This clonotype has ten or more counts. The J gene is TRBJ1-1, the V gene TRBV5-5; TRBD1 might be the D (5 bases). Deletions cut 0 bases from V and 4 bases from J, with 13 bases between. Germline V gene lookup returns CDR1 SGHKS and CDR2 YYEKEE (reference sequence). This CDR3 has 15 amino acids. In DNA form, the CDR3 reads TGTGCCAGCAGCTTGGTAAGGGGATTCGTCACTGAAGCTTTCTTT. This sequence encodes CASSLVRGFVTEAFF.

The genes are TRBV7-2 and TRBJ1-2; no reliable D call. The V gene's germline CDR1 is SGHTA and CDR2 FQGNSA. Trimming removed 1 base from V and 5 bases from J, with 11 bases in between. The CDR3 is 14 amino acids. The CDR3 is CASSLEVLLYGYTF. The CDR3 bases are TGTGCCAGCAGCTTAGAGGTTCTGCTGTATGGCTACACCTTC.

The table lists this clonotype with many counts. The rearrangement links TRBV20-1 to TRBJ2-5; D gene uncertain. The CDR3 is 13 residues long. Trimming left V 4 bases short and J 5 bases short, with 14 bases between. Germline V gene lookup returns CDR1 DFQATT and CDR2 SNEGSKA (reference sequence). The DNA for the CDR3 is TGCAGTGCTATGACGGATGTCGGCGAGACCCAGTACTTC. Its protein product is CSAMTDVGETQYF.

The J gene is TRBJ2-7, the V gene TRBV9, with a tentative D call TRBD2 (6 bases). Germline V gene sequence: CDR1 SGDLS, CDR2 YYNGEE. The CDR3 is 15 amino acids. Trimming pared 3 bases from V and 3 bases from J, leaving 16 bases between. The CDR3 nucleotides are TGTGCCAGCAGCGCGGGAGACTCTATGTTCTACGAGCAGTACTTC. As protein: CASSAGDSMFYEQYF.

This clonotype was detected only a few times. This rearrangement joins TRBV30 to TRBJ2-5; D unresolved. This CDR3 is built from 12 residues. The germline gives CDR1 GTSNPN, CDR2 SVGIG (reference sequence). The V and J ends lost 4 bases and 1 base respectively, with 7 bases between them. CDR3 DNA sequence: TGTGCCTGGAAGGGCAGCCAAGAGACCCAGTACTTC. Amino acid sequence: CAWKGSQETQYF.

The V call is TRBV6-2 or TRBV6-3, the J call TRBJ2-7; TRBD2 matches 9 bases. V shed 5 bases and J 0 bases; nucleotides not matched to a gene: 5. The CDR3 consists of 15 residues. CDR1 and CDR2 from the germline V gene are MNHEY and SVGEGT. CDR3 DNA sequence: TGTGCCAGCAGTAATAGCGGGAGTGGCTCCTACGAGCAGTACTTC. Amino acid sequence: CASSNSGSGSYEQYF.

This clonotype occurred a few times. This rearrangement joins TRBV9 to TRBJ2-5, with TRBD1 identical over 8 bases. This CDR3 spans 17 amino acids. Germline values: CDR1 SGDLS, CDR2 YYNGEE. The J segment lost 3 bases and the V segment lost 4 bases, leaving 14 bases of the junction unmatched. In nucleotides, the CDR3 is TGTGCCAGCAGCAACCCTAAGGACAGGGCAGTAGAAGAGACCCAGTACTTC. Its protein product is CASSNPKDRAVEETQYF. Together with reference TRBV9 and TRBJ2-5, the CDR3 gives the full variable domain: DSGVTQTPKHLITATGQRVTLRCSPRSGDLSVYWYQQSLDQGLQFLIQYYNGEERAKGNILERFSAQQFPDLHSELNLSSLELGDSALYFCASSNPKDRAVEETQYFGPGTRLLVL.

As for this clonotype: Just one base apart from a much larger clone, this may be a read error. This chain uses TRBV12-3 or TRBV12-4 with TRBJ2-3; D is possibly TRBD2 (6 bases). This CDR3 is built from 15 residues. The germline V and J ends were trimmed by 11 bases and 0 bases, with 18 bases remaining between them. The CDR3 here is CAGTWGDASTDTQYF. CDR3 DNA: TGTGCCGGCACCTGGGGGGACGCGAGCACAGATACGCAGTATTTT.

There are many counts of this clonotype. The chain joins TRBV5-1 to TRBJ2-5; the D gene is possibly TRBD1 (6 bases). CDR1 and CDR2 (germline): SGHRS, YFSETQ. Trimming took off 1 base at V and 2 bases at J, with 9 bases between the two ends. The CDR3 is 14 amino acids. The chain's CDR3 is CASSLWDTQETQYF. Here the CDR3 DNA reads TGCGCCAGCAGCTTGTGGGACACACAAGAGACCCAGTACTTC.

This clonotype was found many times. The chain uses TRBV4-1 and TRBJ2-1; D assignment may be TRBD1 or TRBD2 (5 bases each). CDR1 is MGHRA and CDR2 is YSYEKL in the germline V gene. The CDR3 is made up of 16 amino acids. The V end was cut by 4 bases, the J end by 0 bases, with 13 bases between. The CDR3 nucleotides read TGCGCCAGCAGCCTAAGGGACGGTAGCTCCTACAATGAGCAGTTCTTC. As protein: CASSLRDGSSYNEQFF.